The rows below give T cell receptor beta chains drawn from one sample of a study of cytomegalovirus exposure and HLA in healthy donors. This table comes from immunoSEQ multiplex PCR, and its TCRdb copy is limited to in-frame clones, with some not included. The repertoire holds tens of thousands of clones, with less than 75% as singletons. Sequenced material: PBMCs. Receptors were obtained from a man between 25 and 39 years old in good health and CMV-seronegative. The CDR3 runs from the conserved cysteine through the conserved F or W. The order of the fields is clone size, V gene, D gene, J gene, CDR3 protein, CDR3 DNA. The D gene is left open where the match is weak. Rows give clone size only sometimes, using once, few, many, or a class for an expanded clone.

abundance: .; v_gene: TRBV29-1; d_gene: .; j_gene: TRBJ2-5; CDR3aa: CSVEWRLTQYF; CDR3nt: TGCAGCGTTGAGTGGCGGCTGACCCAGTACTTC
abundance: .; v_gene: TRBV11-2; d_gene: .; j_gene: TRBJ1-1; CDR3aa: CASSAYPTDNTEAFF; CDR3nt: TGTGCCAGCAGCGCCTACCCGACAGACAACACTGAAGCTTTCTTT
abundance: .; v_gene: TRBV14; d_gene: .; j_gene: TRBJ2-2; CDR3aa: CASSPPSWRELGTGELFF; CDR3nt: TGTGCCAGCAGCCCCCCGTCATGGAGGGAACTTGGGACCGGGGAGCTGTTTTTT
abundance: .; v_gene: TRBV2; d_gene: .; j_gene: TRBJ1-4; CDR3aa: CASHRDTLNEKLFF; CDR3nt: TGTGCCAGTCACCGGGACACCCTTAATGAAAAACTGTTTTTT
abundance: .; v_gene: TRBV19; d_gene: .; j_gene: TRBJ2-3; CDR3aa: CASSIQGTDTQYF; CDR3nt: TGTGCCAGTAGTATACAGGGGACAGATACGCAGTATTTT
abundance: .; v_gene: TRBV30; d_gene: TRBD1; j_gene: TRBJ1-2; CDR3aa: CAWIYGQGLNYGYTF; CDR3nt: TGTGCCTGGATATACGGACAGGGGCTTAACTATGGCTACACCTTC
abundance: .; v_gene: TRBV4-3; d_gene: TRBD1; j_gene: TRBJ2-7; CDR3aa: CASSQETGGGVYEQYF; CDR3nt: TGCGCCAGCAGCCAGGAGACAGGGGGTGGTGTCTACGAGCAGTACTTC
abundance: .; v_gene: TRBV4-1; d_gene: .; j_gene: TRBJ1-1; CDR3aa: CASRRVANTEAFF; CDR3nt: TGCGCCAGCAGGAGAGTCGCGAACACTGAAGCTTTCTTT
abundance: .; v_gene: TRBV11-2; d_gene: TRBD2; j_gene: TRBJ2-1; CDR3aa: CASSPSGGSSYNEQFF; CDR3nt: TGTGCCAGCAGCCCCTCCGGCGGGAGCTCCTACAATGAGCAGTTCTTC
abundance: .; v_gene: TRBV28; d_gene: .; j_gene: TRBJ1-1; CDR3aa: CASSFQQAMNTEAFF; CDR3nt: TGTGCCAGCAGTTTCCAACAGGCCATGAACACTGAAGCTTTCTTT
abundance: .; v_gene: TRBV18; d_gene: .; j_gene: TRBJ1-3; CDR3aa: CASSPGAERNTIYF; CDR3nt: TGTGCCAGCTCACCGGGGGCAGAACGAAACACCATATATTTT
abundance: .; v_gene: TRBV10-3; d_gene: .; j_gene: TRBJ2-5; CDR3aa: CAIMGGYQETQYF; CDR3nt: TGTGCCATCATGGGCGGGTACCAAGAGACCCAGTACTTC
abundance: .; v_gene: TRBV18; d_gene: .; j_gene: TRBJ1-2; CDR3aa: CASSPGQGNGYTF; CDR3nt: TGTGCCAGCTCACCAGGCCAGGGGAATGGCTACACCTTC
abundance: .; v_gene: TRBV10-1; d_gene: TRBD2; j_gene: TRBJ2-1; CDR3aa: CASSGNPAGTRNWNEQFF; CDR3nt: TGCGCCAGCAGTGGAAACCCCGCCGGGACTAGAAATTGGAATGAGCAGTTCTTC
abundance: .; v_gene: TRBV19; d_gene: TRBD2; j_gene: TRBJ2-3; CDR3aa: CASSILLAGVKDTQYF; CDR3nt: TGTGCCAGTAGTATCCTTCTAGCGGGAGTCAAAGATACGCAGTATTTT
abundance: .; v_gene: TRBV7-9; d_gene: .; j_gene: TRBJ2-1; CDR3aa: CASSPEGMSSYNEQFF; CDR3nt: TGTGCCAGCAGTCCGGAGGGCATGAGCTCCTACAATGAGCAGTTCTTC
abundance: .; v_gene: TRBV7-3; d_gene: TRBD1; j_gene: TRBJ1-1; CDR3aa: CASSLRAVTGGGNTEAFF; CDR3nt: TGTGCCAGCAGCTTAAGAGCGGTGACAGGGGGGGGTAACACTGAAGCTTTCTTT
abundance: few; v_gene: TRBV4-1; d_gene: .; j_gene: TRBJ1-2; CDR3aa: CASSQGGANYGYTF; CDR3nt: TGCGCCAGCAGCCAGGGGGGGGCTAACTATGGCTACACCTTC
abundance: .; v_gene: TRBV29-1; d_gene: .; j_gene: TRBJ2-7; CDR3aa: CSVRDSSSYEQYF; CDR3nt: TGCAGCGTCCGGGACTCTAGCTCCTACGAGCAGTACTTC
abundance: few; v_gene: TRBV19; d_gene: .; j_gene: TRBJ2-1; CDR3aa: CASSIIPGAGEQFF; CDR3nt: TGTGCCAGTAGTATCATCCCGGGAGCTGGGGAGCAGTTCTTC
abundance: .; v_gene: TRBV5-6; d_gene: .; j_gene: TRBJ2-1; CDR3aa: CASSFDRNNEQFF; CDR3nt: TGTGCCAGCAGCTTTGATAGAAACAATGAGCAGTTCTTC
abundance: .; v_gene: TRBV7-9; d_gene: TRBD2; j_gene: TRBJ2-7; CDR3aa: CASSLPGGGGEQYF; CDR3nt: TGTGCCAGCAGCTTACCGGGTGGGGGGGGCGAGCAGTACTTC
abundance: .; v_gene: TRBV2; d_gene: .; j_gene: TRBJ2-2; CDR3aa: CASSRYNTGELFF; CDR3nt: TGTGCCAGCAGTCGGTATAACACCGGGGAGCTGTTTTTT
abundance: .; v_gene: TRBV25-1; d_gene: TRBD1; j_gene: TRBJ2-7; CDR3aa: CASRDRDYEQYF; CDR3nt: TGTGCCAGCAGGGACAGGGACTACGAGCAGTACTTC
abundance: .; v_gene: TRBV5-6; d_gene: TRBD1; j_gene: TRBJ1-6; CDR3aa: CASSLTPGTGSNSPLHF; CDR3nt: TGTGCCAGCAGTCTAACCCCCGGGACAGGGTCGAATTCACCCCTCCACTTT
abundance: few; v_gene: TRBV27; d_gene: .; j_gene: TRBJ1-3; CDR3aa: CASSLSGASGNTIYF; CDR3nt: TGTGCCAGCAGTTTATCGGGGGCTTCTGGAAACACCATATATTTT
abundance: .; v_gene: TRBV30; d_gene: TRBD1; j_gene: TRBJ1-5; CDR3aa: CAWSGGQVLNQPQHF; CDR3nt: TGTGCCTGGAGTGGGGGACAGGTTCTTAATCAGCCCCAGCATTTT
abundance: .; v_gene: TRBV6-4; d_gene: .; j_gene: TRBJ1-6; CDR3aa: CASSESRSNSPLHF; CDR3nt: TGTGCCAGCAGTGAAAGCCGGAGTAATTCACCCCTCCACTTT
abundance: .; v_gene: TRBV6-5; d_gene: .; j_gene: TRBJ2-3; CDR3aa: CASSYSGAYTDTQYF; CDR3nt: TGTGCCAGCAGCTACTCAGGGGCTTACACAGATACGCAGTATTTT
abundance: .; v_gene: TRBV30; d_gene: .; j_gene: TRBJ1-4; CDR3aa: CAWSDNRVGEKLFF; CDR3nt: TGTGCCTGGAGTGACAACAGGGTGGGGGAAAAACTGTTTTTT
abundance: few; v_gene: TRBV14; d_gene: .; j_gene: TRBJ1-1; CDR3aa: CASSDRLNTEAFF; CDR3nt: TGTGCCAGCTCCGACAGGTTGAACACTGAAGCTTTCTTT
abundance: .; v_gene: TRBV27; d_gene: .; j_gene: TRBJ2-7; CDR3aa: CASSLLQDYEQYF; CDR3nt: TGTGCCAGCAGTTTATTACAGGACTACGAGCAGTACTTC
abundance: .; v_gene: TRBV6-4; d_gene: .; j_gene: TRBJ1-2; CDR3aa: CASSDTGNYGYTF; CDR3nt: TGTGCCAGCAGTGACACGGGGAACTATGGCTACACCTTC
abundance: .; v_gene: TRBV30; d_gene: .; j_gene: TRBJ2-5; CDR3aa: CAWSQGPEVKTQYF; CDR3nt: TGTGCCTGGAGTCAGGGGCCCGAGGTCAAGACCCAGTACTTC